This TCR beta chain derives from a study of graft-versus-host responses after intestinal transplantation. The length of the CDR3 is 14 residues. V shed 2 bases and J 3 bases; nucleotides not matched to a gene: 4. Germline V CDR1 and CDR2: SGHRS, YFSETQ. As regards this clone: Its matching antigen is unknown.

TCRdb keeps only in-frame clones here, not all; method: immunoSEQ multiplex PCR. The sample shows over 75,000 clones, roughly nine tenths of them seen only once. The J gene is TRBJ2-5, the V gene TRBV5-1; 7 bases fit TRBD1. This clonotype was obtained from a human donor who was the organ donor for an intestinal transplant. The source material was unstimulated CD4+ T cells sorted from spleen or lymph node cells, sampled before transplant. The CDR3 region is CASSLRTGEETQYF. The CDR3 DNA is TGCGCCAGCAGCTTAAGAACAGGGGAAGAGACCCAGTACTTC.